This section outlines one TCR beta chain sequence together with its context. What this receptor recognizes is not known. Nothing much larger sits one base from this clone, and base qualities are not available. In Seattle, one collaborating source enrolled patients while the infection was active and tracked those patients longitudinally over the course of disease. The collaborating institutions used their own protocols to collect whole blood in K2EDTA tubes. For TCRbeta analysis, collaborator samples were shipped as frozen whole blood, as isolated PBMCs, or as DNA extracted from either sample type. Trimming removed 1 base from V and 4 bases from J; the gene matches leave 6 bases unexplained. CDR1 and CDR2 are read off the germline V gene as SGHAT and FQNNGV. CDR3 length: 16 amino acids, cysteine to phenylalanine. Only the CDR3 portion is preserved as DNA: 48 bases, with reading frame beginning at the first base.

TCRbeta CDR3 regions were amplified from genomic DNA by means of the immunoSEQ Assay, a bias-controlled multiplex PCR. From the authors' description of their analysis: The number of nucleated cells in each sample was estimated from the amplification of reference gene primers within the assay. Sequence reads were collapsed and filtered to measure the absolute abundance of every unique TCRbeta CDR3 rearrangement. For each sample, productive Simpson clonality was calculated as the square root of Simpson's diversity index over productive rearrangements. Drawn from immuneACCESS, this table holds only the in-frame rearrangements with V and J called that TCRdb kept. Clones are partly lost; checked studies trace under half to an unresolved V gene and leave the rest unexplained. Clone size and V and J calls were adopted from that table, with D and trimming inferred from the DNA. The sample includes about 140,000 clones, with about 87% observed a single time. In total, the top ten clones hold over 2% of the sample.

The data derive from a study of blood T cell repertoires in COVID-19 (dated by TCRdb to 2018 to 2021). About the study as a whole: The collaborator samples originated in the United States, Italy and Spain and spanned the acute and convalescent phases of COVID-19. The material from the prospective study consisted of cDNA or gDNA derived from T cells, B-cell-depleted T cells, or PBMCs. Subjects who had been exposed to COVID-19, were actively infected with it, or had recovered from it provided the deeply sampled blood TCRbeta repertoires that made up the dataset. The repertoires were made available in a free public database intended to serve as a resource for research on the immune response to SARS-CoV-2. Samples were obtained from the ongoing ImmuneRACE study (first 160 participants) and from 1,254 subjects provided by 6 global collaborators. Sample metadata almost always included a de-identified subject ID, COVID-19 status, age in years and sex. Where HLA class I and class II types were available, the types were taken from metadata supplied by the sample provider, not from assay-based typing.

Here is what the overall study found, with its caveats: The quantity of clinical and demographic metadata differed by source and by participant and was supplied without curation.

This TCR derives from a human donor with COVID-19, enrolled during active disease. The donor label of this sample is uncertain. The sample was peripheral blood. The rearranged chain carries TRBV11-2 and TRBJ2-3, and 9 junctional nucleotides match TRBD2. The CDR3 region has the sequence CASSLGASGASDTQYF. The bases read TGTGCCAGCAGCTTAGGGGCTAGCGGGGCGTCAGATACGCAGTATTTT.